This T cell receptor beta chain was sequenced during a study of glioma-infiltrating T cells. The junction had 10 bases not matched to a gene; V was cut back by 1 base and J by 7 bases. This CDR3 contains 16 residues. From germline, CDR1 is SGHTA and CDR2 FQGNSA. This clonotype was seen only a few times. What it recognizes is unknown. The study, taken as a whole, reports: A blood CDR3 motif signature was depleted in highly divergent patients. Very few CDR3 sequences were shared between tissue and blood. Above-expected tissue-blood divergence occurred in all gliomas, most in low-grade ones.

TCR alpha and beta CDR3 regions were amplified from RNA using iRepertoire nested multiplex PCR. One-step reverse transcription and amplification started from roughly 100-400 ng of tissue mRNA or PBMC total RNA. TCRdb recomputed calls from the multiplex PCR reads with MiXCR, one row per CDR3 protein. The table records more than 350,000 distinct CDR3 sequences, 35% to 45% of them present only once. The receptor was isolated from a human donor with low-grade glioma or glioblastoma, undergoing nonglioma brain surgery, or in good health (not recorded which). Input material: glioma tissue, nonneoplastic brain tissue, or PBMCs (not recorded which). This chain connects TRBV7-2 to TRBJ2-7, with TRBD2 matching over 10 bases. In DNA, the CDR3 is TGTGCCAGCAGCTTAGTCTCTAGCGGGAGTTCAGGAGAGCAGTACTTC. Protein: CASSLVSSGSSGEQYF.